This T cell receptor beta chain was documented in a study of blood T cell repertoires in COVID-19. Study summary: From the United States, Italy and Spain came samples of acute and convalescent COVID-19. Nucleic acid was either cDNA or gDNA, and it came from T cells, B-cell-depleted T cells, or PBMCs.

Original processing notes: The assay estimated nucleated cells by amplifying reference gene primers. Clones were read by immunoSEQ multiplex PCR, and TCRdb kept only the in-frame ones, dropping some. The V and J calls and clone size come from that table; D and trimming were worked out from the DNA. The sample consists of approximately 150,000 clones, about 83% of them appearing once. CDR1 is MNHEY and CDR2 is SVGEGT in the germline V gene. J was trimmed by 3 bases and V by 4 bases; bases with no gene match: 6. The CDR3 has 16 residues. The sample comprised peripheral blood. The source is an elderly woman with acute or convalescent COVID-19. The chain links TRBV6-2 or TRBV6-3 to TRBJ1-5; TRBD1 matches 10 bases. CDR3 sequence reads: CASSSGTGVSNQPQHF. Here the CDR3 DNA reads TGTGCCAGCAGTTCCGGGACAGGGGTTTCCAATCAGCCCCAGCATTTT.